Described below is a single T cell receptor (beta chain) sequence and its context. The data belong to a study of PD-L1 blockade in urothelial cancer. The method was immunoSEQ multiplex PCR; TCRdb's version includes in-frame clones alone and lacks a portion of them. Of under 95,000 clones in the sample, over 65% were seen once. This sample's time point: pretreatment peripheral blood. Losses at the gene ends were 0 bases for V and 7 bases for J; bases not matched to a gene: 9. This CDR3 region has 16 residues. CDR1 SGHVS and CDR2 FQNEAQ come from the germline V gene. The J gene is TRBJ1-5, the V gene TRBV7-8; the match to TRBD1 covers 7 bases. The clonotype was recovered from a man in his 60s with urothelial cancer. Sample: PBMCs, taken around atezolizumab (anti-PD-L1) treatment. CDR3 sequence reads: CASSLALSAGGQPQHF. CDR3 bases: TGTGCCAGCAGCTTAGCACTTTCGGCAGGGGGACAGCCCCAGCATTTT.